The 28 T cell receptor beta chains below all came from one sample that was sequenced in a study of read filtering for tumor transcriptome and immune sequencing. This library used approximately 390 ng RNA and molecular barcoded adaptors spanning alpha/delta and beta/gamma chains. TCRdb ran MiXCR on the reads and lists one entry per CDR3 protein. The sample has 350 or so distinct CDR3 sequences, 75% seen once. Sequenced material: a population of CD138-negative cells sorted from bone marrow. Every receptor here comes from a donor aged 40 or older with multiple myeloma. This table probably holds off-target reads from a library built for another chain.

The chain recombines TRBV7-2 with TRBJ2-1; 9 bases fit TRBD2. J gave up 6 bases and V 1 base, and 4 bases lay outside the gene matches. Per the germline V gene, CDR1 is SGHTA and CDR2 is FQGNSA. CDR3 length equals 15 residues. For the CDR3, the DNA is TGTGCCAGCAGCTTAGGAGCGGGAGGTATCAATGAGCAGTTCTTC. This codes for CASSLGAGGINEQFF.

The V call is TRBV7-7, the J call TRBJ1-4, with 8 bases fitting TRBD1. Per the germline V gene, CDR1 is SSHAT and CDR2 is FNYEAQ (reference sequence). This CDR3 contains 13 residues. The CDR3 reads CAGPRTGWEKLFF. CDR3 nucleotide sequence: TGTGCTGGACCGCGGACAGGGTGGGAAAAACTGTTTTTT.

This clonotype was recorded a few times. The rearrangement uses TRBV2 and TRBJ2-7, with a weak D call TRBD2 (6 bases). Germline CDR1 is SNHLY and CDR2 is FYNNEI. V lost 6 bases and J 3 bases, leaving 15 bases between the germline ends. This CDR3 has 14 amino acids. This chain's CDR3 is CASRYGTQNYEQYF. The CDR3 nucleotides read TGTGCCAGCAGATACGGGACTCAGAACTACGAGCAGTACTTC.

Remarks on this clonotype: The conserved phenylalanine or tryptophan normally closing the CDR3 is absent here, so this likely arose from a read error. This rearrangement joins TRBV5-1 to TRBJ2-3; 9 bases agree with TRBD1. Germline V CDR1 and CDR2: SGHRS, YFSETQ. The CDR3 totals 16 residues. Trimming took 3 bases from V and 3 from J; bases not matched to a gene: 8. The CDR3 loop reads CASSWEQGARTDTQYL. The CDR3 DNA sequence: TGCGCCAGCAGCTGGGAACAGGGGGCTAGGACAGATACGCAGTATCTT.

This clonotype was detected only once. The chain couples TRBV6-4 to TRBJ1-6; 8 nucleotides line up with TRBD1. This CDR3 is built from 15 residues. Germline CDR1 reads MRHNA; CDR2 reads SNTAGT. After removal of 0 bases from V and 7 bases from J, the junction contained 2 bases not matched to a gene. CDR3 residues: CASSDSRQGNSPLHF. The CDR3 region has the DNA TGTGCCAGCAGTGACTCGAGACAGGGGAATTCACCCCTCCACTTT.

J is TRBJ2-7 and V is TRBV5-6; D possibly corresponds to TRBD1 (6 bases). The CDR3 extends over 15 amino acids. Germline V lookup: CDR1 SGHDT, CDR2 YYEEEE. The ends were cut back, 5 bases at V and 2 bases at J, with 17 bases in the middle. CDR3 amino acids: CASRPRGGSPYEQYF. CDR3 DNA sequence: TGTGCCAGCAGACCCAGGGGTGGATCTCCCTACGAGCAGTACTTC. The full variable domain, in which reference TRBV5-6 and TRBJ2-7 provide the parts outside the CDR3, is DAGVTQSPTHLIKTRGQQVTLRCSPKSGHDTVSWYQQALGQGPQFIFQYYEEEERQRGNFPDRFSGHQFPNYSSELNVNALLLGDSALYLCASRPRGGSPYEQYFGPGTRLTVT.

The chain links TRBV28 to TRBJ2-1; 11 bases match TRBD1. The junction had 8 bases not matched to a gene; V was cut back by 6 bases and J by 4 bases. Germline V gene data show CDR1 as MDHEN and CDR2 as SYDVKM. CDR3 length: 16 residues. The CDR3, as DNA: TGTGCCAGCAGATACCCGGGACAGGGGGATTACAATGAGCAGTTCTTC. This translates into CASRYPGQGDYNEQFF.

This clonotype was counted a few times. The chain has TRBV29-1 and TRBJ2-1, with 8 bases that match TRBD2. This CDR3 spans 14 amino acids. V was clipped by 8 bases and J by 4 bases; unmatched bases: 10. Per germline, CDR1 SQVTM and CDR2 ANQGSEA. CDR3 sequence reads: CSSSRREAYNEQFF. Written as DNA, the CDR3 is TGCAGCTCCTCGAGGCGGGAGGCATACAATGAGCAGTTCTTC.

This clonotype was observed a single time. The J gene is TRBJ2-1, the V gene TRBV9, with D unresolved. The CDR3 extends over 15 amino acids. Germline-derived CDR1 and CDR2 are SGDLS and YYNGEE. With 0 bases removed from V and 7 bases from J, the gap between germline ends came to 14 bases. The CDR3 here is CASSVGSNSRNEQFF. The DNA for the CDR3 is TGTGCCAGCAGCGTAGGAAGTAACTCCAGAAATGAGCAGTTCTTC.

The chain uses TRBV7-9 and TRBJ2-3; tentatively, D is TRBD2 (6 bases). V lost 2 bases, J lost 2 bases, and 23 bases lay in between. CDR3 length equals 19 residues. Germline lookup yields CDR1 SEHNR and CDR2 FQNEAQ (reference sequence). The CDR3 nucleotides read TGTGCCAGCAGCTTAAATTTGGGTTGGGGGGACCTTTCCACAGATACGCAGTATTTT. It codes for CASSLNLGWGDLSTDTQYF.

CDR3 coding DNA: TGTGCCAGCTCACCTCTGACAGGGGGTCTTGAAGCTTTCTTT. Its protein product is CASSPLTGGLEAFF. This chain connects TRBV18 to TRBJ1-1, with 9 bases matching TRBD1. The CDR3 loop spans 14 amino acids. CDR1 is KGHSH and CDR2 is LQKENI in the germline V gene. V shed 3 bases and J 7 bases; nucleotides not matched to a gene: 6. Filled out from reference TRBV18 and TRBJ1-1, the complete variable domain reads NAGVMQNPRHLVRRRGQEARLRCSPMKGHSHVYWYRQLPEEGLKFMVYLQKENIIDESGMPKERFSAEFPKEGPSILRIQQVVRGDSAAYFCASSPLTGGLEAFFGQGTRLTVV.

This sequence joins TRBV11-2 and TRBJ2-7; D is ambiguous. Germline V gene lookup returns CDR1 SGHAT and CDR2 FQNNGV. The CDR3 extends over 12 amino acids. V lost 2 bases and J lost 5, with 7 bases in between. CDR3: CASSLRVDEQYF. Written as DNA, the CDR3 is TGTGCCAGCAGCTTAAGGGTGGACGAGCAGTACTTC.

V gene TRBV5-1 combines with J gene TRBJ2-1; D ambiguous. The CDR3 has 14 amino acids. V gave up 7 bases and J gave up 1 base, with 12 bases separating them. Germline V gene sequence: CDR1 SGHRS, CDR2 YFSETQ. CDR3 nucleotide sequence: TGCGCCAGCGCAGGTAGTACATCCTACAATGAGCAGTTCTTC. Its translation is CASAGSTSYNEQFF.

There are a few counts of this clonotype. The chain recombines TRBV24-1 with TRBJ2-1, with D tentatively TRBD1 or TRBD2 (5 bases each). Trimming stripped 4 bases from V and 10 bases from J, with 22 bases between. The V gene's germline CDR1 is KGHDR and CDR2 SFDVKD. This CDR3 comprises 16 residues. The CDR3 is CATSDRFGGPRNEQFF. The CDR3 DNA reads TGTGCCACCAGTGACCGTTTTGGGGGACCCAGGAACGAGCAGTTCTTC.

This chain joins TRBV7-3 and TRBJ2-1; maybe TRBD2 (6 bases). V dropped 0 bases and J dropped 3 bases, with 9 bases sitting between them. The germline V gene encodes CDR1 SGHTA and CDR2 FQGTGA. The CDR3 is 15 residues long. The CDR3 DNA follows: TGTGCCAGCAGCTTAACGCGGGATCACTACAATGAGCAGTTCTTC. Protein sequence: CASSLTRDHYNEQFF. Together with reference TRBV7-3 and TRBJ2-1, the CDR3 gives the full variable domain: GAGVSQTPSNKVTEKGKYVELRCDPISGHTALYWYRQSLGQGPEFLIYFQGTGAADDSGLPNDRFFAVRPEGSVSTLKIQRTERGDSAVYLCASSLTRDHYNEQFFGPGTRLTVL.

The CDR3 DNA follows: TGTGCCAGCAGTGCAACCGGACTCTTGAGCTCCTACAATGAGCAGTTCTTC. This translates into CASSATGLLSSYNEQFF. The gene calls are TRBV14 and TRBJ2-1, with D possibly matching TRBD2 (5 bases). Germline V lookup: CDR1 SGHDN, CDR2 FVKESK. The CDR3 runs 17 residues. The germline V and J ends were trimmed by 6 bases and 0 bases, with 18 bases remaining between them.

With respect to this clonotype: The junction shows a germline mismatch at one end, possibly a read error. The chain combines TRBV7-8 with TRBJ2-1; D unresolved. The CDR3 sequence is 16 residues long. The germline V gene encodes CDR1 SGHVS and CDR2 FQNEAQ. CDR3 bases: TGTGCCAGCAGCCCCAGACAACCTCCTTCCTACAATGAGCAGTCCTTC. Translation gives CASSPRQPPSYNEQSF.

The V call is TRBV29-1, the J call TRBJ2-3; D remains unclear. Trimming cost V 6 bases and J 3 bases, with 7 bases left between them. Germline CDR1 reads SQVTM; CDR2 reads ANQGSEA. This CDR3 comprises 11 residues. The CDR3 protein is CSVKTTDTQYF. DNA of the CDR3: TGCAGCGTAAAAACGACAGATACGCAGTATTTT.

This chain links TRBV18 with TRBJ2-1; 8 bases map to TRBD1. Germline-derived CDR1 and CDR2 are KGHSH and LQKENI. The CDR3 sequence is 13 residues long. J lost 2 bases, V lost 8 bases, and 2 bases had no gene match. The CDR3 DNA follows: TGTGCCAGCCAACAGGGGGCCTACAATGAGCAGTTCTTC. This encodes CASQQGAYNEQFF.

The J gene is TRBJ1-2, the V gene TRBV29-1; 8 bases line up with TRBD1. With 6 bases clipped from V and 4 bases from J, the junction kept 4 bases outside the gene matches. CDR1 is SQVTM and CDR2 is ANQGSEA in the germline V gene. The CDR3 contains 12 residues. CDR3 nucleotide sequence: TGCAGCGTAATGGACAGGGTCTATGGCTACACCTTC. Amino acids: CSVMDRVYGYTF.

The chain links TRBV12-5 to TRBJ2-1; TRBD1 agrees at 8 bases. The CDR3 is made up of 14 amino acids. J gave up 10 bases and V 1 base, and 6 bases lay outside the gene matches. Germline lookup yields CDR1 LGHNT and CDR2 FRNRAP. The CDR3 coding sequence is TGTGCTAGTGGTTTGGGACAGGGGTTAGAAGAGCAGTTCTTC. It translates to CASGLGQGLEEQFF. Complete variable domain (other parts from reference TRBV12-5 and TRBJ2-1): DARVTQTPRHKVTEMGQEVTMRCQPILGHNTVFWYRQTMMQGLELLAYFRNRAPLDDSGMPKDRFSAEMPDATLATLKIQPSEPRDSAVYFCASGLGQGLEEQFFGPGTRLTVL.

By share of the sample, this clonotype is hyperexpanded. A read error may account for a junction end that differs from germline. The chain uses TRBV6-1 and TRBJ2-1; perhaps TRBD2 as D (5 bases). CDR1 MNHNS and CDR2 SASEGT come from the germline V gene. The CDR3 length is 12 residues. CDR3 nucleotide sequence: TGTGCCAGCAGCGAAGGACTTGGCTACGAGTTCTTC. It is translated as CASSEGLGYEFF.

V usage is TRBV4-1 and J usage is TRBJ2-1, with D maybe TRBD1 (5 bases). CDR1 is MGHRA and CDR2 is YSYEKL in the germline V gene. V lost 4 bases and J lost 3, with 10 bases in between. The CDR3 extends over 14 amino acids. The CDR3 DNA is TGCGCCAGCAGCCCCCAAGGGGACTACAATGAGCAGTTCTTC. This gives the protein CASSPQGDYNEQFF.

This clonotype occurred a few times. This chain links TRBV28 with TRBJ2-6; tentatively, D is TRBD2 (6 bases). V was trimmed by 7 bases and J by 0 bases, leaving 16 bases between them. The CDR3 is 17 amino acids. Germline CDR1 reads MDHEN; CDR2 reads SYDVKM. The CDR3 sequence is CASTRAGRFSGANVLTF. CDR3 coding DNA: TGTGCCAGCACCCGAGCGGGCAGATTCTCTGGGGCCAACGTCCTGACTTTC.

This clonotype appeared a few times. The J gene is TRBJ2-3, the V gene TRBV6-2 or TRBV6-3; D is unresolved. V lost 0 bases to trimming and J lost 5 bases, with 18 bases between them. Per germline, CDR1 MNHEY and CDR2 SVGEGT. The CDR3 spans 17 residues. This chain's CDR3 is CASSYSQRSLRGDTQYF. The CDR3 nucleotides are TGTGCCAGCAGTTACTCGCAGCGTTCCCTTCGAGGAGATACGCAGTATTTT.

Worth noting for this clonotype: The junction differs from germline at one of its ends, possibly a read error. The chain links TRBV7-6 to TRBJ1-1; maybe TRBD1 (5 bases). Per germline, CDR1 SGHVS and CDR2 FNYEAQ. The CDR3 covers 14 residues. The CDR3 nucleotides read TGCGCCAGCAGCTTAGATGATGGGGGGACTGAAGCTTTCTTT. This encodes CASSLDDGGTEAFF.

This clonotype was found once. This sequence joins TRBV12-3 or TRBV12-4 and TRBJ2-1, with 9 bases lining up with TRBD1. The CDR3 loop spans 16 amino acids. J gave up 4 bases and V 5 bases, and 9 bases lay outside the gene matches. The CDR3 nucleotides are TGTGCCAGCAGTCGACAGGGGGGAAGGGTTTACAATGAGCAGTTCTTC. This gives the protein CASSRQGGRVYNEQFF.

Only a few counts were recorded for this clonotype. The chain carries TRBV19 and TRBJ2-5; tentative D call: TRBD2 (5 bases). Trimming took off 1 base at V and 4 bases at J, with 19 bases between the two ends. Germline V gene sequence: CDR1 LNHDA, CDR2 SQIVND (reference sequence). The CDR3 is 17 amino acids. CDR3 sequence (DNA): TGTGCCAGTAGTATAGTAGGCCCTAGCCAAAGGCGAGAGACCCAGTACTTC. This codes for CASSIVGPSQRRETQYF.